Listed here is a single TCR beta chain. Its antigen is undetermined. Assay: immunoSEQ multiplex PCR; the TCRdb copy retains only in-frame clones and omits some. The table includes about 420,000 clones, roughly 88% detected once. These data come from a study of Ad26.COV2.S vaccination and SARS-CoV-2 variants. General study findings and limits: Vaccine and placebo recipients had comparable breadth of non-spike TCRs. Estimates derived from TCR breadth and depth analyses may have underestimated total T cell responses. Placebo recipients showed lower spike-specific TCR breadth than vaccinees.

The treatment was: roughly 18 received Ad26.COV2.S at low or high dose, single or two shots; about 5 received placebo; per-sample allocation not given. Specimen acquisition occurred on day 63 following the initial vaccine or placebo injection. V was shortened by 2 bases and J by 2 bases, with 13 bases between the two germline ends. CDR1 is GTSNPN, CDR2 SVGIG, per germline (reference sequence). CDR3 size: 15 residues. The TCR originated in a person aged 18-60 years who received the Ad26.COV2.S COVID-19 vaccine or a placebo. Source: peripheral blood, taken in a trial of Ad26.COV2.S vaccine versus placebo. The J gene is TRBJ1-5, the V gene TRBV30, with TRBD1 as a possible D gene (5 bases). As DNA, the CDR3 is TGTGCCTGGAGTCGGGGGGGTAGGGGCAATCAGCCCCAGCATTTT. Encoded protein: CAWSRGGRGNQPQHF.